The 26 T cell receptor beta chains presented below share a single source sample, sequenced in a study of regulatory T cells in long-lasting Graves disease. TCR beta libraries were built with iRepertoire HTBI primers and Arm-PCR of CDR3 regions. TCRdb re-called the multiplex PCR reads with MiXCR, one entry per CDR3 protein. The table lists about 430,000 distinct CDR3 sequences, approximately 16% of them singletons. Noted time point: newly diagnosed GD, antithyroid drugs for less than 3 months. From PBMCs, RNA was extracted and then used to make the TCR library. These data were also reused for a study on T cells in Graves' hyperthyroidism and ophthalmopathy.

The sequencing used peripheral blood mononuclear cells (PBMCs), collected at new diagnosis, from a patient treated with antithyroid drugs. Receptor source: a woman aged 40 to 55 with Graves disease.

This clonotype was recorded at least ten times. J is TRBJ2-7 and V is TRBV28; either TRBD1 or TRBD2 may supply D (6 bases each). Trimming took 3 bases from V and 5 from J, leaving 14 bases between them. Germline V gives CDR1 MDHEN, CDR2 SYDVKM. This CDR3 has 14 residues. The CDR3 loop is CASSFSRGANEQYF. As DNA, the CDR3 is TGTGCCAGCAGTTTTTCGAGGGGGGCTAACGAGCAGTACTTC.

This clonotype was seen many times. The chain links TRBV11-3 to TRBJ2-5; no clear D. The germline gives CDR1 SGHNT, CDR2 YENEEA. This CDR3 comprises 14 residues. V gave up 1 base and J gave up 9 bases, with 15 bases separating them. Here the CDR3 DNA reads TGTGCCAGCAGCTTAGGAACAGCAAGATTGGCCCAGTACTTC. This gives the protein CASSLGTARLAQYF.

In this sample, this clonotype turned up a few times. The chain uses TRBV11-1 and TRBJ2-7; 9 nucleotides line up with TRBD2. This CDR3 has 16 amino acids. Trimming cost V 1 base and J 5 bases; bases outside gene matches: 9. Germline values: CDR1 SGHAT, CDR2 FQDESV (reference sequence). CDR3 coding DNA: TGTGCCAGCAGCTTAGGAGTAGCGGGAGATGTCGACGAGCAGTACTTC. Translation: CASSLGVAGDVDEQYF.

This clonotype was seen at least ten times. The rearrangement uses TRBV12-3 or TRBV12-4 and TRBJ1-4; TRBD1 agrees at 8 bases. The CDR3 covers 15 residues. After removal of 6 bases from V and 3 bases from J, the junction contained 6 bases not matched to a gene. CDR3 sequence reads: CASSPRGLSNEKLFF. DNA of the CDR3: TGTGCCAGCAGCCCCAGGGGGCTTTCTAATGAAAAACTGTTTTTT.

This clonotype was seen many times. V and J are TRBV19 and TRBJ1-2, with 8 bases aligning to TRBD1. V shed 5 bases and J 2 bases; nucleotides not matched to a gene: 7. Looked up from germline, CDR1 is LNHDA and CDR2 is SQIVND (reference sequence). This CDR3 comprises 15 residues. CDR3 in DNA: TGTGCCAGTAGTCCCAGACAGGGGCGAAACTATGGCTACACCTTC. Translation gives CASSPRQGRNYGYTF. The whole variable domain, filled in from reference TRBV19 and TRBJ1-2, reads DGGITQSPKYLFRKEGQNVTLSCEQNLNHDAMYWYRQDPGQGLRLIYYSQIVNDFQKGDIAEGYSVSREKKESFPLTVTSAQKNPTAFYLCASSPRQGRNYGYTFGSGTRLTVV.

The chain recombines TRBV20-1 with TRBJ2-7; possibly TRBD2 for D (6 bases). Germline CDR1 and CDR2: DFQATT and SNEGSKA (reference sequence). This CDR3 has 16 amino acids. Trimming took 6 bases from V and 5 from J, leaving 26 bases between them. The chain's CDR3 is CSAFWRDGSTTNEQYF. CDR3 sequence (DNA): TGCAGTGCCTTCTGGCGGGACGGCTCGACGACCAACGAGCAGTACTTC.

Only a few counts were recorded for this clonotype. A much larger clone lies a single base off, so this may be a read error. This chain uses TRBV7-2 with TRBJ2-1; 7 nucleotides align to TRBD1. Germline CDR1 and CDR2: SGHTA and FQGNSA. Losses at the gene ends were 5 bases for V and 3 bases for J; bases not matched to a gene: 10. The CDR3 covers 16 residues. CDR3 in amino acids: CTSSPRDRSIYNEQFF. CDR3 nucleotides: TGTACCAGCAGCCCTCGGGACAGATCAATCTACAATGAGCAGTTCTTC.

J is TRBJ2-1 and V is TRBV20-1; 8 bases are a match to TRBD2. CDR1 is DFQATT and CDR2 is SNEGSKA in the germline V gene (reference sequence). This CDR3 is built from 15 residues. With 0 bases clipped from V and 9 bases from J, the junction kept 10 bases outside the gene matches. CDR3 DNA: TGCAGTGCTAGAGAAGCGGGAGCGATTTTGGCTGAGCAGTTCTTC. This sequence encodes CSAREAGAILAEQFF.

Ten or more counts support this clonotype. The rearrangement uses TRBV28 and TRBJ2-1, with 11 bases matching TRBD2. This CDR3 contains 18 residues. Germline loops: CDR1 MDHEN, CDR2 SYDVKM. V lost 4 bases, J lost 10 bases, and 18 bases stayed unmatched. The CDR3 sequence is CASSSLWGGLAGGGEQFF. The DNA for the CDR3 is TGTGCCAGCAGTTCCTTATGGGGGGGCCTAGCGGGAGGCGGAGAGCAGTTCTTC.

This clonotype was seen ten or more times. This rearrangement joins TRBV28 to TRBJ2-5; TRBD2 aligns across 10 bases. The CDR3 extends over 16 amino acids. V dropped 5 bases and J dropped 1; count of bases not matched to a gene: 7. Germline values: CDR1 MDHEN, CDR2 SYDVKM. The CDR3: CASSLSGLAFQETQYF. The CDR3 DNA is TGTGCCAGCAGTCTATCGGGACTAGCGTTCCAAGAGACCCAGTACTTC.

The chain couples TRBV19 to TRBJ2-1; TRBD2 is a possible D gene (7 bases). This CDR3 comprises 15 residues. The V gene's germline CDR1 is LNHDA and CDR2 SQIVND (reference sequence). The germline V and J ends were trimmed by 5 bases and 9 bases, with 20 bases remaining between them. In nucleotides, the CDR3 is TGTGCCAGTAGTGCTGACGGGGGGCTTCCGGGTGAGCAGTTCTTC. This translates into CASSADGGLPGEQFF.

The rearrangement joins TRBV4-2 to TRBJ1-1, with D hard to call. CDR3 length equals 14 residues. V was cut by 0 bases and J by 1 base, with 6 bases left in between. The germline V gene encodes CDR1 LGHNA and CDR2 YNFKEQ. Written as DNA, the CDR3 is TGTGCCAGCAGCCAAGATGGAGGGAACACTGAAGCTTTCTTT. The encoded protein is CASSQDGGNTEAFF.

This clonotype has more than one count but fewer than ten. V and J are TRBV28 and TRBJ1-1; 8 bases line up with TRBD1. V lost 7 bases, J lost 4 bases, and 11 bases stayed unmatched. Germline CDR1 MDHEN, CDR2 SYDVKM. The CDR3 loop spans 15 amino acids. The CDR3 reads CASTPGQGMSTEAFF. CDR3 DNA sequence: TGTGCCAGCACCCCCGGACAGGGAATGAGCACTGAAGCTTTCTTT.

This clonotype was seen at least ten times. The CDR3 DNA sequence: TGTGCCAGTCAGGGGGCAGGGGCGAACACCGGGGAGCTGTTTTTT. Its translation is CASQGAGANTGELFF. The V gene is TRBV19, the J gene TRBJ2-2, with 8 bases fitting TRBD1. CDR3 length: 15 amino acids. J lost 0 bases, V lost 8 bases, and 5 bases had no gene match. Germline CDR1 reads LNHDA; CDR2 reads SQIVND (reference sequence).

This clonotype was seen ten or more times. CDR3 region: CASSHLGTVDTEAFF. The CDR3 bases are TGTGCCAGCAGCCACTTGGGGACGGTGGACACTGAAGCTTTCTTT. The rearrangement joins TRBV12-3 or TRBV12-4 to TRBJ1-1; tentative D call: TRBD1 (5 bases). This CDR3 spans 15 amino acids. With 6 bases removed from V and 3 bases from J, the gap between germline ends came to 17 bases.

The chain is built from TRBV29-1 and TRBJ2-3; 9 bases map to TRBD2. CDR3 length: 15 amino acids. From germline, CDR1 is SQVTM and CDR2 ANQGSEA. Trimming removed 4 bases from V and 0 bases from J; junction bases left unmatched: 5. In DNA, the CDR3 is TGCAGCGTTGCAATTAGCGGGAGTAGCACAGATACGCAGTATTTT. Translating it yields CSVAISGSSTDTQYF.

This clonotype has ten or more counts. V usage is TRBV6-1 and J usage is TRBJ1-5, with D unclear. The CDR3 spans 17 residues. V lost 7 bases to trimming and J lost 4 bases, with 23 bases between them. CDR1 and CDR2 (germline): MNHNS, SASEGT. The CDR3 nucleotides are TGTGCCAGCAACTCGGAGTCGGGCAGGATTTTAAATCAGCCCCAGCATTTT. Translated, it gives CASNSESGRILNQPQHF.

This clonotype has only a few counts. This sequence joins TRBV12-3 or TRBV12-4 and TRBJ2-1; D may be TRBD1 (6 bases). The length of the CDR3 is 15 residues. V dropped 5 bases and J dropped 2 bases, with 13 bases sitting between them. CDR3 amino acids: CASSPKDRPYNEQFF. CDR3 bases: TGTGCCAGCAGTCCGAAGGACAGACCCTACAATGAGCAGTTCTTC.

This clonotype came up many times. The chain carries TRBV2 and TRBJ2-1; 9 nucleotides line up with TRBD2. The J segment lost 0 bases and the V segment lost 11 bases, leaving 14 bases of the junction unmatched. Germline V lookup: CDR1 SNHLY, CDR2 FYNNEI. The CDR3 is 17 residues long. The CDR3 sequence is CAVKRGLAGSSYNEQFF. The CDR3 DNA reads as TGTGCCGTTAAACGCGGGCTAGCGGGGAGCTCCTACAATGAGCAGTTCTTC.

This clonotype has ten or more counts. The chain uses TRBV13 and TRBJ2-7, with D unclear. Between the trimmed V and J ends, which lost 2 bases and 4 bases, there was a span of 18 bases. The length of the CDR3 is 16 residues. CDR1 and CDR2 (germline): PRHDT, FYEKMQ (reference sequence). The CDR3, as DNA: TGTGCCAGCAGCTTATACCCCCGGGCTAGTGGTTACGAGCAGTACTTC. Translating it yields CASSLYPRASGYEQYF.

This clonotype was seen repeatedly, ten times or more. The chain links TRBV20-1 to TRBJ1-1; 8 bases map to TRBD1. This CDR3 is built from 14 residues. Germline trimming cut 6 bases from V and 1 base from J; bases unmatched to any gene: 7. CDR1 and CDR2 from the germline V gene are DFQATT and SNEGSKA (reference sequence). The CDR3 loop reads CSARTGYGNTEAFF. CDR3 sequence (DNA): TGCAGTGCACGGACAGGGTACGGGAACACTGAAGCTTTCTTT.

The gene calls are TRBV6-1 and TRBJ2-7; no clear D. In germline, CDR1 is MNHNS, CDR2 SASEGT. CDR3 length: 15 amino acids. V was cut by 6 bases and J by 2 bases, with 17 bases left in between. The CDR3 DNA sequence: TGTGCCAGCAGGAGGAGAGGCGAAGGAGCCTACGAGCAGTACTTC. Translation gives CASRRRGEGAYEQYF.

Only a few counts were recorded for this clonotype. The J gene is TRBJ1-1, the V gene TRBV19, with D tentatively TRBD1 (5 bases). The CDR3 has 15 residues. V dropped 3 bases and J dropped 7 bases, with 18 bases sitting between them. Germline V gives CDR1 LNHDA, CDR2 SQIVND (reference sequence). CDR3 sequence reads: CASSISFSGLIEAFF. The CDR3 nucleotides read TGTGCCAGTAGTATTTCATTCTCAGGGCTCATTGAAGCTTTCTTT.

Worth noting for this clonotype: A much larger clone lies one base from this, so it may be a read error. V and J are TRBV10-2 and TRBJ2-5; perhaps TRBD1 as D (5 bases). This CDR3 spans 13 amino acids. The V gene lost 8 bases and the J gene lost 2 bases, with 12 bases spanning the gap. Germline V gives CDR1 WSHSY, CDR2 SAAADI. The CDR3 sequence: CASGTQVQETQYF. The CDR3 region has the DNA TGCGCCAGCGGTACACAGGTACAAGAGACCCAGTACTTC.

This clonotype was counted ten times or more. The chain couples TRBV12-3 or TRBV12-4 to TRBJ2-7; TRBD1 or TRBD2 may be the D gene (6 bases each). This CDR3 is built from 14 residues. The V end was cut by 6 bases, the J end by 1 base, with 13 bases between. This CDR3 reads CASSPGAESYEQYF. In DNA, the CDR3 is TGTGCCAGCAGCCCGGGGGCGGAATCCTACGAGCAGTACTTC.

In its sample, this clonotype was seen many times. The V call is TRBV4-3, the J call TRBJ1-1, with 10 bases that match TRBD1. The V gene end was trimmed by 0 bases and the J gene end by 11 bases; junction bases not matched to a gene: 6. CDR1 is LGHNA, CDR2 YSLEER, per germline. The CDR3 totals 14 residues. CDR3 sequence: CASSQDLTGGYAFF. In DNA, the CDR3 is TGCGCCAGCAGCCAAGATTTGACAGGGGGCTATGCTTTCTTT.